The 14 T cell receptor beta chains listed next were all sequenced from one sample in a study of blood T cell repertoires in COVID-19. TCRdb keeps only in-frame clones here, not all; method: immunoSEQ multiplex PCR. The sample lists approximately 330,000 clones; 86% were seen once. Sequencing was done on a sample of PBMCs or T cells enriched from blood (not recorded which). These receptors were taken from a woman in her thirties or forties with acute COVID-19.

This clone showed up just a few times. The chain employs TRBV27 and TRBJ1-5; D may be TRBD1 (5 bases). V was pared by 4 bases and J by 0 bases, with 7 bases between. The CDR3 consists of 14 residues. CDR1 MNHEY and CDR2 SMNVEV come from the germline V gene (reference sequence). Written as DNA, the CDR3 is TGTGCCAGCAGTTCAGGGTTTAGCAATCAGCCCCAGCATTTT. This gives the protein CASSSGFSNQPQHF.

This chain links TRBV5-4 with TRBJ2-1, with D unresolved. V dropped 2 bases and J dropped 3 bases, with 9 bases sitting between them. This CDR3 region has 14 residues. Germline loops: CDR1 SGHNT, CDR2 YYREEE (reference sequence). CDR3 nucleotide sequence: TGTGCCAGCAGCTTATCTAGTATCTACAATGAGCAGTTCTTC. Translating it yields CASSLSSIYNEQFF.

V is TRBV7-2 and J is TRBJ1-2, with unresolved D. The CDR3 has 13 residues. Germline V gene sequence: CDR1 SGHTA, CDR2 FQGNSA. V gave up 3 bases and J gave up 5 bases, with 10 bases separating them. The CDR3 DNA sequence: TGTGCCAGCAGCTTTAGCGCAGCATATGGCTACACCTTC. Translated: CASSFSAAYGYTF.

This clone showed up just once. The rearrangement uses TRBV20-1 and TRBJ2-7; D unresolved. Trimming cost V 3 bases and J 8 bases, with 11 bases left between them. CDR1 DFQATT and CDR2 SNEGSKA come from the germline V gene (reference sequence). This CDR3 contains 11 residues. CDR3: CSASVADKQYF. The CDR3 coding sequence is TGCAGTGCTAGCGTTGCTGACAAGCAGTACTTC.

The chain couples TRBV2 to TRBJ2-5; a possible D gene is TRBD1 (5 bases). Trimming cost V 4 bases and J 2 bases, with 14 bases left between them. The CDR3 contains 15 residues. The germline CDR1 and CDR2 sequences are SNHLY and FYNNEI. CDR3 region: CASSGGQGGQETQYF. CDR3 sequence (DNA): TGTGCCAGCAGTGGAGGCCAGGGTGGGCAAGAGACCCAGTACTTC.

The CDR3 DNA sequence: TGTGCCAGCAGCAATGGACGGGGTGAGACCCAGTACTTC. Encoded protein: CASSNGRGETQYF. The chain combines TRBV7-3 with TRBJ2-5; maybe TRBD2 (5 bases). This CDR3 spans 13 amino acids. V was pared by 5 bases and J by 5 bases, with 12 bases between. The germline gives CDR1 SGHTA, CDR2 FQGTGA.

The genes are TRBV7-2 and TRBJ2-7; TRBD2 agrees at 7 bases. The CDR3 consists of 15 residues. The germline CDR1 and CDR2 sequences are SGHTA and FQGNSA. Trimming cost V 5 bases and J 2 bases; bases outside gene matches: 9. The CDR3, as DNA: TGTGCCAGCAGCCCTAGTGGGGGAGGGCCCTACGAGCAGTACTTC. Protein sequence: CASSPSGGGPYEQYF.

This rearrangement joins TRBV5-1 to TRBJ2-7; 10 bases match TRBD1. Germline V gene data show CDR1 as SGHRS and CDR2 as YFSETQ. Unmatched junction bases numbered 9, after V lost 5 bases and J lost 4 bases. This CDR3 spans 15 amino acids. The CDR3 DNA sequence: TGCGCCAGCAGGCCAGGAGACAGGGGGCCATACGAGCAGTACTTC. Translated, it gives CASRPGDRGPYEQYF.

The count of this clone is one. Here the CDR3 DNA reads TGTGCCAGCAGCCGGCGTAACAGGGGGCGGGGAATGAACACTGAAGCTTTCTTT. It is translated as CASSRRNRGRGMNTEAFF. The genes are TRBV5-8 and TRBJ1-1; 9 bases fit TRBD1. Per germline, CDR1 SGHTS and CDR2 YDEGEE. The CDR3 is made up of 18 amino acids. J gave up 0 bases and V 4 bases, and 13 bases lay outside the gene matches.

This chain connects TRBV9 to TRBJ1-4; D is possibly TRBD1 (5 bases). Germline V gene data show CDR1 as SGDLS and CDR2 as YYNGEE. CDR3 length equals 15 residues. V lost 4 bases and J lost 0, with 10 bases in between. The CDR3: CASSRWGATNEKLFF. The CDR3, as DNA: TGTGCCAGCAGCCGATGGGGGGCAACTAATGAAAAACTGTTTTTT.

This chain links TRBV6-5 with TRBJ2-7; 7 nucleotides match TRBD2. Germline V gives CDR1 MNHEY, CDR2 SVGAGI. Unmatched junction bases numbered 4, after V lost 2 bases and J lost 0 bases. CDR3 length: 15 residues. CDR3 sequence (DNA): TGTGCCAGCAGTTACACCGGGAGGAACTCCTACGAGCAGTACTTC. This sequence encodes CASSYTGRNSYEQYF.

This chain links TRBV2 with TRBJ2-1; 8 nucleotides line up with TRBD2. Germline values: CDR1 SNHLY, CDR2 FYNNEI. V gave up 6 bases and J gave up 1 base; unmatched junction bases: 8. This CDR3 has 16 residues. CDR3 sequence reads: CASSPGGGQSYNEQFF. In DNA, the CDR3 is TGTGCCAGCAGCCCCGGGGGGGGCCAGTCCTACAATGAGCAGTTCTTC. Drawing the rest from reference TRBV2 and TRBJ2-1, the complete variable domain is EPEVTQTPSHQVTQMGQEVILRCVPISNHLYFYWYRQILGQKVEFLVSFYNNEISEKSEIFDDQFSVERPDGSNFTLKIRSTKLEDSAMYFCASSPGGGQSYNEQFFGPGTRLTVL.

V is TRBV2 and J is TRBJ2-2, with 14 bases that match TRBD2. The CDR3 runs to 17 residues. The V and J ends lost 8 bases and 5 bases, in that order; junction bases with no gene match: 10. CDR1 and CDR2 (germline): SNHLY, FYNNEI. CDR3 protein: CASVGLAGDGRTGELFF. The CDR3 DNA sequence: TGTGCCAGCGTGGGACTAGCGGGGGACGGTAGGACCGGGGAGCTGTTTTTT.

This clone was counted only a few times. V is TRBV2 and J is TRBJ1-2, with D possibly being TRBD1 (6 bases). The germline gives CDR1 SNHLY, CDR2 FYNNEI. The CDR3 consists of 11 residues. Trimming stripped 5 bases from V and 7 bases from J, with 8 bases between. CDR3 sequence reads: CASSTGFGYTF. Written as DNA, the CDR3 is TGTGCCAGCAGTACAGGGTTTGGCTACACCTTC.